The 25 T cell receptor beta chains listed next were all sequenced from one sample in a study of technical replicates of blood from several donors. Profiled with immunoSEQ multiplex PCR; TCRdb holds only in-frame clones, not every one. The sample holds around 70,000 clones, 85% to 95% seen once. Sequenced input: T cells isolated from PBMCs. These receptors all stem from a human donor in good health.

The chain combines TRBV28 with TRBJ1-5; tentatively, D is TRBD1 (6 bases). This CDR3 is built from 19 residues. The V end lost 7 bases, the J end lost 2 bases, and 27 bases lay between the germline ends. Germline V gene data show CDR1 as MDHEN and CDR2 as SYDVKM. The CDR3 is CASNLGVQGRAWRNQPQHF. For the CDR3, the DNA is TGTGCCAGCAACCTGGGGGTCCAGGGGAGAGCTTGGCGCAATCAGCCCCAGCATTTT.

V is TRBV9 and J is TRBJ1-1, with D tentatively TRBD1 (5 bases). Germline V CDR1 and CDR2: SGDLS, YYNGEE. This CDR3 spans 15 amino acids. Trimming took 0 bases from V and 0 from J, leaving 9 bases between them. This CDR3 reads CASSVGEGMNTEAFF. The CDR3 DNA sequence: TGTGCCAGCAGCGTAGGGGAGGGGATGAACACTGAAGCTTTCTTT.

The rearrangement uses TRBV7-2 and TRBJ2-5, with D unresolved. This CDR3 has 14 residues. Germline CDR1 reads SGHTA; CDR2 reads FQGNSA. Trimming stripped 2 bases from V and 5 bases from J, with 12 bases between. The CDR3 sequence: CASSLFSSRETQYF. In nucleotides, the CDR3 is TGTGCCAGCAGCTTATTCTCCTCGCGGGAGACCCAGTACTTC.

This chain links TRBV4-1 with TRBJ2-5; 15 nucleotides align to TRBD2. Germline V gene data show CDR1 as MGHRA and CDR2 as YSYEKL. There are 21 residues in the CDR3. The ends lost 2 bases at V and 2 bases at J; junction bases unmatched: 15. CDR3 amino acids: CASSQFLQWTSGGAGQETQYF. The CDR3 DNA reads as TGCGCCAGCAGCCAATTCTTGCAATGGACTAGCGGGGGGGCGGGGCAAGAGACCCAGTACTTC.

This clone is a singleton in its sample. This chain joins TRBV25-1 and TRBJ2-1; 11 bases line up with TRBD2. The CDR3 has 16 residues. Germline CDR1 is MGHDK and CDR2 is SYGVNS. V lost 4 bases to trimming and J lost 3 bases; unmatched junction nucleotides: 5. The CDR3 DNA reads as TGTGCCAGCAGTGCCGGGACTAGCGGATTCTACAATGAGCAGTTCTTC. Amino acid sequence: CASSAGTSGFYNEQFF.

The chain links TRBV6-1 to TRBJ1-4, with D possibly being TRBD1 (5 bases). V lost 7 bases and J 12 bases, leaving 15 bases between the germline ends. The CDR3 runs 12 residues. Per germline, CDR1 MNHNS and CDR2 SASEGT. The CDR3 sequence: CASTTVEGELFF. Here the CDR3 DNA reads TGTGCCAGCACGACGGTAGAAGGGGAACTGTTTTTT.

In regard to this clone: At the DNA level, this CDR3 is encoded by other sequences in the same sample as well. The V gene is TRBV5-1, the J gene TRBJ1-4; the match to TRBD1 covers 8 bases. The CDR3 totals 14 residues. Unmatched junction bases numbered 7, after V lost 4 bases and J lost 8 bases. Per germline, CDR1 SGHRS and CDR2 YFSETQ. CDR3 loop: CASSPGQGGEKLFF. CDR3 in DNA: TGCGCCAGCAGCCCCGGACAGGGAGGGGAAAAACTGTTTTTT.

This rearrangement joins TRBV2 to TRBJ2-5, with a possible D match to TRBD2 (6 bases). This CDR3 spans 13 amino acids. V dropped 7 bases and J dropped 1 base, with 10 bases sitting between them. Germline V gene sequence: CDR1 SNHLY, CDR2 FYNNEI. CDR3 coding DNA: TGTGCCAGCATGCTAGCGACCCAAGAGACCCAGTACTTC. As protein: CASMLATQETQYF.

The chain has TRBV7-2 and TRBJ1-1; 7 nucleotides match TRBD1. Trimming took 5 bases from V and 4 from J; bases not matched to a gene: 7. CDR1 is SGHTA, CDR2 FQGNSA, per germline. CDR3 size: 14 residues. Written as DNA, the CDR3 is TGTGCCAGCAGCCTCACAGGGGCGAGCACTGAAGCTTTCTTT. It encodes CASSLTGASTEAFF.

The chain couples TRBV5-1 to TRBJ2-7, with D possibly matching TRBD2 (6 bases). V was clipped by 1 base and J by 0 bases, with 17 bases between them. Germline V CDR1 and CDR2: SGHRS, YFSETQ. The CDR3 extends over 17 amino acids. CDR3 coding DNA: TGCGCCAGCAGCTTGCTCGCCGCCAGGACTACCTCCTACGAGCAGTACTTC. Its translation: CASSLLAARTTSYEQYF.

The rearrangement uses TRBV27 and TRBJ1-4, with 7 bases aligning to TRBD1. The length of the CDR3 is 16 residues. Germline V gives CDR1 MNHEY, CDR2 SMNVEV (reference sequence). V lost 4 bases, J lost 5 bases, and 10 bases stayed unmatched. The DNA of the CDR3 is TGTGCCAGCAGTTCCGGCCCGACAGGGTTCAATGAAAAACTGTTTTTT. Encoded protein: CASSSGPTGFNEKLFF.

The chain links TRBV4-1 to TRBJ2-1; the match to TRBD2 covers 9 bases. Germline CDR1 MGHRA, CDR2 YSYEKL. With 1 base clipped from V and 8 bases from J, the junction kept 12 bases outside the gene matches. The CDR3 has 17 residues. CDR3 loop: CASSQGVLAGGQDEQFF. In nucleotides, the CDR3 is TGCGCCAGCAGCCAAGGGGTTCTTGCGGGAGGGCAAGATGAGCAGTTCTTC.

The gene calls are TRBV19 and TRBJ1-2; D is unclear. The V gene lost 1 base and the J gene lost 6 bases, with 9 bases spanning the gap. CDR1 is LNHDA and CDR2 is SQIVND in the germline V gene (reference sequence). The CDR3 contains 13 residues. As DNA, the CDR3 is TGTGCCAGTAGTATAGGTCAGAAACATGGCTACACCTTC. Translated: CASSIGQKHGYTF.

The chain combines TRBV28 with TRBJ2-7; weak D call: TRBD1 (5 bases). The V and J ends lost 6 bases and 5 bases respectively, with 20 bases between them. The CDR3 spans 15 residues. Germline CDR1 and CDR2: MDHEN and SYDVKM. The CDR3 region has the DNA TGTGCCAGCAGGACAACAGGTTTCGGTGCGGACGAGCAGTACTTC. Residues: CASRTTGFGADEQYF. The whole variable domain, filled in from reference TRBV28 and TRBJ2-7, reads DVKVTQSSRYLVKRTGEKVFLECVQDMDHENMFWYRQDPGLGLRLIYFSYDVKMKEKGDIPEGYSVSREKKERFSLILESASTNQTSMYLCASRTTGFGADEQYFGPGTRLTVT.

The rearrangement uses TRBV12-5 and TRBJ2-7, with D perhaps TRBD2 (6 bases). V was clipped by 2 bases and J by 3 bases, with 8 bases between them. This CDR3 region has 13 residues. CDR1 is LGHNT and CDR2 is FRNRAP in the germline V gene. The CDR3 nucleotides are TGTGCTAGTGGTTTGTCGACTAGCTACGAGCAGTACTTC. Amino acids: CASGLSTSYEQYF.

The chain joins TRBV5-6 to TRBJ2-7; the match to TRBD1 covers 12 bases. The CDR3 extends over 18 amino acids. The trim removed 3 bases at V and 5 bases at J, leaving 15 bases unmatched. Germline V gene sequence: CDR1 SGHDT, CDR2 YYEEEE. As DNA, the CDR3 is TGTGCCAGCAGCTCCCTAACGCTCGGGACAGGGGGCTGGGACGAGCAGTACTTC. It codes for CASSSLTLGTGGWDEQYF.

V is TRBV11-3 and J is TRBJ2-2, with a weak D call TRBD2 (5 bases). From germline, CDR1 is SGHNT and CDR2 YENEEA. This CDR3 comprises 14 residues. The V end lost 3 bases, the J end lost 7 bases, and 12 bases lay between the germline ends. The CDR3 DNA is TGTGCCAGCAGCTTGTTCGGGGATGGCGGGGAGCTGTTTTTT. This gives the protein CASSLFGDGGELFF.

J is TRBJ1-6 and V is TRBV5-1; TRBD1 matches at 12 bases. CDR3 length: 17 residues. The germline V gene has CDR1 SGHRS and CDR2 YFSETQ. Trimming at V came to 4 bases and at J to 7 bases, leaving 9 bases not matched to a gene. DNA for the CDR3: TGCGCCAGCAGCCAGGAGGGACAGGGGGCGCTGAATTCACCCCTCCACTTT. Translation: CASSQEGQGALNSPLHF.

The chain has TRBV28 and TRBJ2-1; weak D call: TRBD1 (6 bases). The CDR3 totals 16 residues. Germline V gene lookup returns CDR1 MDHEN and CDR2 SYDVKM. V gave up 5 bases and J gave up 4 bases, with 18 bases separating them. CDR3 in DNA: TGTGCCAGCAGTGAAACTCAGGGGATTAGGTACAATGAGCAGTTCTTC. This gives the protein CASSETQGIRYNEQFF.

This clone was seen once. V gene TRBV4-1 combines with J gene TRBJ2-2; 15 bases are a match to TRBD2. This CDR3 comprises 17 residues. J gave up 5 bases and V 4 bases, and 5 bases lay outside the gene matches. Germline CDR1 reads MGHRA; CDR2 reads YSYEKL. CDR3 loop: CASSPGLAGGLTGELFF. The CDR3 coding sequence is TGCGCCAGCAGCCCGGGACTAGCGGGGGGATTGACCGGGGAGCTGTTTTTT.

The chain combines TRBV19 with TRBJ1-3; 7 nucleotides line up with TRBD1. Germline loops: CDR1 LNHDA, CDR2 SQIVND (reference sequence). The CDR3 length is 17 residues. Trimming took 6 bases from V and 4 from J; bases not matched to a gene: 15. Written as DNA, the CDR3 is TGTGCCAGTAGAGATATTGACAGGGCCCTAACCGGAAACACCATATATTTT. Protein: CASRDIDRALTGNTIYF.

V usage is TRBV30 and J usage is TRBJ2-1; tentatively, D is TRBD2 (5 bases). Germline-derived CDR1 and CDR2 are GTSNPN and SVGIG (reference sequence). Trimming left V 2 bases short and J 0 bases short, with 8 bases between. The CDR3 loop spans 14 amino acids. The CDR3 protein is CAWSRGSSYNEQFF. The CDR3 region has the DNA TGTGCCTGGAGTAGAGGGAGCTCCTACAATGAGCAGTTCTTC. Full variable domain (outside the CDR3, taken from reference TRBV30 and TRBJ2-1): SQTIHQWPATLVQPVGSPLSLECTVEGTSNPNLYWYRQAAGRGLQLLFYSVGIGQISSEVPQNLSASRPQDRQFILSSKKLLLSDSGFYLCAWSRGSSYNEQFFGPGTRLTVL.

The V call is TRBV30, the J call TRBJ2-7, with D possibly matching TRBD2 (6 bases). The germline gives CDR1 GTSNPN, CDR2 SVGIG (reference sequence). The CDR3 totals 12 residues. In DNA form, the CDR3 reads TGTGCTGCGGGGATAAGCTCCTACGAGCAGTACTTC. Its translation is CAAGISSYEQYF.

This sequence joins TRBV28 and TRBJ2-7, with a tentative D call TRBD1 (6 bases). Trimming left V 5 bases short and J 2 bases short, with 25 bases between. The CDR3 length is 18 residues. Germline CDR1 MDHEN, CDR2 SYDVKM. The DNA of the CDR3 is TGTGCCAGCAGTAGGCTATATCTCGACAGGAGCCGACCCTACGAGCAGTACTTC. Its translation is CASSRLYLDRSRPYEQYF. Together with reference TRBV28 and TRBJ2-7, the CDR3 gives the full variable domain: DVKVTQSSRYLVKRTGEKVFLECVQDMDHENMFWYRQDPGLGLRLIYFSYDVKMKEKGDIPEGYSVSREKKERFSLILESASTNQTSMYLCASSRLYLDRSRPYEQYFGPGTRLTVT.

This chain connects TRBV27 to TRBJ1-2; unclear D gene. From germline, CDR1 is MNHEY and CDR2 SMNVEV (reference sequence). CDR3 length: 15 amino acids. Trimming took 2 bases from V and 1 from J, leaving 11 bases between them. The DNA of the CDR3 is TGTGCCAGCAGTTTAGGGCTGGAGGGTAACTATGGCTACACCTTC. This codes for CASSLGLEGNYGYTF.